Below, one T cell receptor beta chain is given with its context. These data originate in a study of control samples from healthy donors and cancer patients. This CDR3 is built from 13 residues. Per the germline V gene, CDR1 is SGHNT and CDR2 is YYREEE (reference sequence). Germline trimming cut 4 bases from V and 6 bases from J; bases unmatched to any gene: 3. Using immunoSEQ multiplex PCR, the repertoire was profiled, and TCRdb retains in-frame clones only, with some absent. The data contain some 79,000 clones, approximately 93% of them singletons. The chain combines TRBV5-4 with TRBJ1-4; TRBD1 matches at 7 bases. Source material: PBMCs. The TCR originated in a woman in her 40s with lung cancer. The CDR3 DNA is TGTGCCAGCAGCCGGACAGGAGATGAAAAACTGTTTTTT. This codes for CASSRTGDEKLFF. The variable domain in full, with the rest retrieved from reference TRBV5-4 and TRBJ1-4, is ETGVTQSPTHLIKTRGQQVTLRCSSQSGHNTVSWYQQALGQGPQFIFQYYREEENGRGNFPPRFSGLQFPNYSSELNVNALELDDSALYLCASSRTGDEKLFFGSGTQLSVL.